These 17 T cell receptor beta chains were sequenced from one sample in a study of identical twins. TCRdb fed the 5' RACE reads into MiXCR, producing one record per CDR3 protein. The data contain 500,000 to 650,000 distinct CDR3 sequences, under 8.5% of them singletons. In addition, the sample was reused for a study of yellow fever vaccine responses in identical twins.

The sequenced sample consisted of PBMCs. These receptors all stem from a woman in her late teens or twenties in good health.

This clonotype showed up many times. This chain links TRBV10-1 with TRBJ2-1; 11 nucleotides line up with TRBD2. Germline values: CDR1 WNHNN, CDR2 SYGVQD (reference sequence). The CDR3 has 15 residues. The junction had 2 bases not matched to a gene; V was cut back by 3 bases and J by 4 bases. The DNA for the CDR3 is TGCGCCAGCAGTGAAAGACTAGCGGGGTACAATGAGCAGTTCTTC. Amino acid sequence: CASSERLAGYNEQFF.

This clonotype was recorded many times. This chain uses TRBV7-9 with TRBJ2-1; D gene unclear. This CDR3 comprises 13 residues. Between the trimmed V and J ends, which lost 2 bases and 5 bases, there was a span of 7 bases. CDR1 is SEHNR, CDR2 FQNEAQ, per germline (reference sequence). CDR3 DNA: TGTGCCAGCAGCTTATTTCCTCACAATGAGCAGTTCTTC. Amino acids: CASSLFPHNEQFF.

Here the CDR3 DNA reads TGTGCCAGCAGCTTAGCGGGAGTTAGGAATGAGCAGTTCTTC. Protein sequence: CASSLAGVRNEQFF. The rearrangement uses TRBV7-2 and TRBJ2-1; D may be TRBD2 (5 bases). Germline loops: CDR1 SGHTA, CDR2 FQGNSA. Trimming shortened V by 0 bases and J by 7 bases, and 10 bases separated the two germline ends. CDR3 length: 14 residues.

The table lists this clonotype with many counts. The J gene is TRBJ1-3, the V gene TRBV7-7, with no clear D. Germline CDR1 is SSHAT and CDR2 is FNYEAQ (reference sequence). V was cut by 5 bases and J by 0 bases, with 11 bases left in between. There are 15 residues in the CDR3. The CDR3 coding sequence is TGTGCCAGCAGCCCTACAGTGAGCTCTGGAAACACCATATATTTT. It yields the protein CASSPTVSSGNTIYF.

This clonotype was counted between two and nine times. As DNA, the CDR3 is TGCGCCACCCGACTAGCGGGGGGGCGGTCCTACAATGAGCAGTTCTTC. This sequence encodes CATRLAGGRSYNEQFF. The gene calls are TRBV10-2 and TRBJ2-1, with TRBD2 matching over 14 bases. This CDR3 region has 16 residues. Germline lookup yields CDR1 WSHSY and CDR2 SAAADI. V lost 10 bases to trimming and J lost 1 base; unmatched junction nucleotides: 6.

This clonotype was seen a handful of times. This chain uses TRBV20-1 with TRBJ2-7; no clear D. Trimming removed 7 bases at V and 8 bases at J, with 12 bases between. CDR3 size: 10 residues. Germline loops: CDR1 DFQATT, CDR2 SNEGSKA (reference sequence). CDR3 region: CSVGDTKQYF. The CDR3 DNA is TGCAGTGTCGGAGATACCAAGCAGTACTTC.

The CDR3 coding sequence is TGCGCCAGCAGCCAAGATCAGGCAGGATCCACAGATACGCAGTATTTT. It encodes CASSQDQAGSTDTQYF. The V gene is TRBV4-1, the J gene TRBJ2-3; D uncertain. V lost 0 bases and J 2 bases, leaving 12 bases between the germline ends. The germline V gene has CDR1 MGHRA and CDR2 YSYEKL. The CDR3 spans 16 residues.

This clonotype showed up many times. The CDR3 bases are TGTGCCAGCAGTCCCTGGGACAGGGAGTGGAATCAGCCCCAGCATTTT. Its translation is CASSPWDREWNQPQHF. The chain combines TRBV12-3 or TRBV12-4 with TRBJ1-5, with 9 nucleotides matching TRBD1. V lost 5 bases, J lost 4 bases, and 9 bases stayed unmatched. CDR3 length equals 16 residues.

The chain's CDR3 is CASSLAGLAGTRSDTQYF. The DNA for the CDR3 is TGCGCCAGCAGCTTGGCAGGCCTAGCGGGGACACGATCAGATACGCAGTATTTT. The chain uses TRBV5-1 and TRBJ2-3; 9 nucleotides match TRBD2. Trimming cost V 0 bases and J 4 bases; bases outside gene matches: 12. The CDR3 consists of 18 residues. Germline values: CDR1 SGHRS, CDR2 YFSETQ.

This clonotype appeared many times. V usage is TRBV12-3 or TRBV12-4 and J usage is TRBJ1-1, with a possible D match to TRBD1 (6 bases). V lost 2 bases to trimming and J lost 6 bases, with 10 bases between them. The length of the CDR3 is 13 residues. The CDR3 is CASSLIRGAEAFF. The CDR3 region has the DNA TGTGCCAGCAGTTTAATCAGGGGTGCTGAAGCTTTCTTT.

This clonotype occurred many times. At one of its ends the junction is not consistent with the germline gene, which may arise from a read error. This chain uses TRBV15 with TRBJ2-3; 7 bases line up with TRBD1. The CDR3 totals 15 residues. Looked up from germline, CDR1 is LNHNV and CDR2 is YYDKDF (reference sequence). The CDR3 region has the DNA TGTGCCACCAGCGGAGAGACAGGGTGGTTTGATACGCAGTATTTT. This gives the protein CATSGETGWFDTQYF.

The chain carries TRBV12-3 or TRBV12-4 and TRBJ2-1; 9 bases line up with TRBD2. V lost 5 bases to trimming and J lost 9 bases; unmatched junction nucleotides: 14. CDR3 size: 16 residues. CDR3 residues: CASSPQMAGGPGEQFF. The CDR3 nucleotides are TGTGCCAGCAGTCCCCAGATGGCGGGAGGGCCGGGTGAGCAGTTCTTC.

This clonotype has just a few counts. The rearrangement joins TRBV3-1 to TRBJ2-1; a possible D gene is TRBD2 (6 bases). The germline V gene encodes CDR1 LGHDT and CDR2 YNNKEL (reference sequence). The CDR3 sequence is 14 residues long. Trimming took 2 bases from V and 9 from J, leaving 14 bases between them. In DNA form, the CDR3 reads TGTGCCAGCAGCCAAACGGGAGCAGGCAGTGAGCAGTTCTTC. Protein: CASSQTGAGSEQFF.

This CDR3 reads CASNTLAGGWGTDTQYF. The CDR3 DNA sequence: TGTGCCAGCAACACACTTGCGGGAGGGTGGGGCACAGATACGCAGTATTTT. The chain recombines TRBV12-3 or TRBV12-4 with TRBJ2-3; 9 bases match TRBD2. The CDR3 contains 17 residues. Unmatched junction bases numbered 12, after V lost 7 bases and J lost 1 base.

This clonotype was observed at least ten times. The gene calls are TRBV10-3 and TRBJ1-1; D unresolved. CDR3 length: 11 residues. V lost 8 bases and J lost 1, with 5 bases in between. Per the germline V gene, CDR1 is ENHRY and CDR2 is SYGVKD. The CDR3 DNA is TGTGCCATCGGGCAGAACACTGAAGCTTTCTTT. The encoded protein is CAIGQNTEAFF.

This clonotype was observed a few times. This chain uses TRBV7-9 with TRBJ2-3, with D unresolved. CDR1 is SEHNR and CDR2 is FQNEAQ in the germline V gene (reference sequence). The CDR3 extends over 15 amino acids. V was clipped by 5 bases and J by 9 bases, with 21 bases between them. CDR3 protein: CASSELRTPSWTQYF. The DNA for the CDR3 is TGTGCCAGCAGCGAGCTACGAACACCGTCCTGGACGCAGTATTTT.

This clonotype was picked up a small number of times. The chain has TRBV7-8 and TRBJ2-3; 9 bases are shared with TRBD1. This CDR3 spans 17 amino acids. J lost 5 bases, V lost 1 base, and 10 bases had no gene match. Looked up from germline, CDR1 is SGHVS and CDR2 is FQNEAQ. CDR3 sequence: CASSLEPGTGYRDTQYF. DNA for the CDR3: TGTGCCAGCAGCTTAGAACCCGGGACAGGGTATAGAGATACGCAGTATTTT.